This T cell receptor beta chain originates from a study of spatial heterogeneity in lung cancer. Study-wide background: PBMC samples from follow-up, where available, were sequenced a median of roughly 2 years after resection.

Using its own MiXCR run on the 5' RACE reads, TCRdb lists one record per CDR3 protein. The sample consists of around 45,000 distinct CDR3 sequences, approximately 22% of them appearing once. Germline lookup yields CDR1 SGHRS and CDR2 YFSETQ. The V and J ends lost 3 bases and 9 bases, in that order; junction bases with no gene match: 6. This CDR3 has 14 amino acids. Time point specified: blood at routine non-recurrence follow-up after resection. Without sorting, whole RNA was sequenced from tumor, nontumor lung or frozen PBMC. V gene TRBV5-1 combines with J gene TRBJ1-6; 7 bases are shared with TRBD1. Sample: PBMCs, taken at follow-up. The receptor's source is a female donor with early-stage non-small cell lung cancer. CDR3 residues: CASSSGTDFSPLHF. In DNA, the CDR3 is TGCGCCAGCAGCTCCGGGACAGACTTTTCACCCCTCCACTTT.